This TCR beta chain was sequenced during a study of cytomegalovirus exposure and HLA in healthy donors (dated by TCRdb to about 2017). Looking at the study overall: An earlier analysis of 587 of the donors reported 276 Gb of sequence data and 117 million unique TCR beta sequences obtained from some 170 million T cells. The study aimed to test whether signatures of past pathogen exposure could be identified by cataloging public T cell receptors. A later genetic analysis took genome-wide SNP genotypes for about three fifths of the 666 donors and used that subset as a discovery cohort. The study used immunosequencing to profile the T cell repertoires of several hundred subjects and linked those repertoires to cytomegalovirus serostatus. All discovery cohort repertoires had been generated on a single sequencing platform. The later analysis used no new phenotypic data to find candidate immune exposures, relying instead on TCR beta sequences and their occurrence across donors. Typing coverage varied by locus: roughly 620-640 donors for A, B, C, DRB1 and DQB1; around 560 for DQA1; approximately 570 for DPA1; approximately 450 for DPB1. In an earlier analysis of around 540 of the donors, high-throughput TCR beta sequencing was used to judge whether each TCR beta V gene segment behaved as functional or pseudogenic. A separate validation cohort of roughly 130 different subjects was used in addition to the 666-subject first cohort. HLA typing covered class I and class II loci at four-digit resolution. Of the approximately 400 genotyped donors, over 80% were placed in the genetic ancestry cluster associated with self-reported Caucasian donors. Roughly 5 DR-DQ haplotypes were handled as single units for association and clustering, since linkage in the cohort was strong. Roughly 300 gigabases of sequencing data and some 85 million unique TCR sequences were included in an early release covering several hundred HLA-typed donors. High-throughput TCR immunosequencing, statistical association of individual TCRs with disease status, and machine learning were combined to predict cytomegalovirus infection status. A later analysis re-analyzed previously published TCR beta repertoires from about 600 donors and added high-resolution HLA genotyping to study TCR occurrence patterns. Among some 400 genotyped donors of the cohort, an average of roughly 240,000 unique TCR beta nucleotide sequences were sequenced per donor, 15% to 20% of them non-productive. Alongside the repertoire data, information on donor age, sex, ethnicity and CMV serostatus was compiled. Here is what the overall study found, with its caveats: Several of the top co-occurrence clusters appeared to be linked to parvovirus B19, influenza, CMV and Epstein-Barr virus, according to a later analysis. Cytomegalovirus status was reported to be diagnosed by the classifier with high specificity and sensitivity in both the original and validation cohorts. While some public TCRs were present in many individuals, most TCR sequences turned up only very rarely across donors. Compared with the roughly 700-donor mean, donors in an Asian-associated ancestry cluster had fewer N-insertions in productive TCRs, according to a later genetic analysis. When HLA alleles, especially DR and DQ, strongly co-occurred, TCR associations were difficult to assign to individual alleles. The study gave a list of more than 150 TCR beta chains associated with cytomegalovirus. According to a later analysis, most CMV-associated TCR beta chains appeared to be HLA-restricted, and the HLA associations seemed to be driven largely by CMV exposure. A later analysis associated about 18,000 TCR beta sequences with specific HLA alleles at a false discovery rate of 0.05. An association between a missense DCLRE1C variant and V-gene and J-gene trimming of TCR beta chains was found in a later genetic analysis and replicated in an independent cohort. A cluster of highly shared sequence variants was judged likely to represent a technical artifact of the sequencing pipeline. The cohort was sequenced for TCR beta chains only, and without alpha or paired-chain data the features that could be detected were limited. According to a later analysis, TCR association rates differed among HLA loci, with DRB1 alleles showing the most associated TCRs and HLA-C alleles showing the fewest. A further reported finding was that TCR beta sequences accurately predicted the HLA-A and HLA-B alleles for most subjects in the first cohort. The earlier analysis of 587 of the donors excluded about 16 rarely observed V segments, including chromosome 9 orphons, because counts were too low. According to the authors, the approach could potentially be generalized to other disease states and immunological phenotypes. Linkage disequilibrium might explain the correlated functional status among segregating V segments, but an unknown experimental factor could not be ruled out. In an earlier analysis of roughly 500 of the donors, most TCR beta V segments appeared in productive rearrangements about 90% or about 30% of the time, broadly matching IMGT annotations. A few of the identified cytomegalovirus-associated TCR beta chains were confirmed in vitro to be specific for cytomegalovirus antigens. Presence/absence analyses assumed roughly uniform sequencing depth across donors, an assumption that may not hold. Compared with equally common non-associated chains, HLA-associated TCR beta chains in a later analysis were more clonally expanded and had lower generation probabilities. Because HLA typing was missing for some donors at each locus, association tests included only the typed subset. Some IMGT-functional V segments, including TRBV6-2 and TRBV6-3, could not be told apart with the 87-base-pair reads, so those segments were excluded. The only immune exposure information available for the cohort was CMV serostatus.

In total, just over 650 healthy bone marrow donors made up the cohort. At the time of sampling, all cohort members were nominally healthy, though unrecorded immune exposures were likely present. The donor was CMV seronegative and belonged to the group of approximately 320 seronegative cohort members. A peripheral blood sample was provided by each donor, and peripheral blood mononuclear cells were used for TCR beta sequencing. Genomic DNA extraction from the blood cell samples was performed with the Qiagen DNeasy Blood Extraction Kit. As regards this clone: Its antigen has not been determined. Base qualities are not recorded, but no much larger clone differs from it by a single base.

Libraries were constructed by the immunoSEQ multiplex PCR assay. For the multiplex PCR, a mixture combining 60 forward primers for TCR Vbeta segments and 13 reverse primers for TCR Jbeta segments was used. Amplification of the CDR3 region of rearranged TCR beta genes was performed with a multiplex PCR assay on genomic DNA. On the Illumina HiSeq System, the amplified TCR beta libraries were sequenced as 87-base-pair reads. The original methods were these. A later analysis counted about 82 million unique TCR beta chains across the 640 or so repertoires, and around 9.9 million of these chains were shared by at least two donors. Raw reads were error-corrected and collapsed into unique sequences with a nearest-neighbor algorithm that merged closely related sequences to remove PCR and sequencing errors. Alignment of CDR3 sequences to IMGT reference sequences was used to assign V, D and J gene segments. For a sequence to be retained, at least a six-nucleotide match to both a V gene segment and a J gene segment was required. A rearrangement counted as productive if the CDR3 had no stop codons and remained in frame with V and J, and every other rearrangement counted as non-productive. Following IMGT convention, CDR3 was defined as the stretch from the second conserved V-encoded cysteine up to the conserved J-encoded phenylalanine. Sequences without an unambiguous match to a single V gene segment were excluded from the earlier analysis of over 500 of the donors. In an earlier analysis of several hundred of the donors, V segments were called functional above 56.7% productive rearrangements and were called segregating when the between-donor standard deviation exceeded 5%. A statistical classification framework was built for diagnosing cytomegalovirus status from the catalog of TCR beta chain sequences. V and J gene assignment, in a later analysis, came from comparing TCR nucleotide sequences with IMGT/GENE-DB human TR gene sequences. Using the TCRdist pipeline, a later analysis assigned CDR3 sequences along with most-parsimonious VDJ recombination scenarios. In a later analysis, each TCR beta chain was defined by its CDR3 amino acid sequence together with its V-gene family, and reads without a unique V-gene family were excluded. To address suspected cross-contamination and a sequencing artifact, a later analysis removed over 500 highly shared, low-generation-probability nucleotide sequences. A later analysis calculated a clonal expansion index for each public chain from normalized within-repertoire ranks of inferred template counts. In a later analysis, generation probabilities were computed with a VDJ recombination model fitted to out-of-frame rearrangements, and the resulting probabilities were checked against IGoR. Hypergeometric tests were used in a later analysis to score TCR-TCR, TCR-HLA and TCR-CMV co-occurrence, with a repertoire-size bias correction applied to the TCR pairs. A later analysis estimated false discovery rates by permuting HLA or CMV assignments 20 times. In a later analysis, co-occurring TCRs were grouped using DBSCAN, and TCRdist sequence similarity was added for clustering within HLA-allele-positive subsets. For co-occurrence clustering, repertoires with fewer than 30,000 or more than 120,000 public chains were excluded, along with a handful of repertoires with anomalous nucleotide sharing. TCRdb re-hosts the immuneACCESS table, in-frame sequences only. Its copies lack some clones; in the studies checked, an unresolved V gene accounts for under half of them, and the cause for the rest is not known. V and J calls and clone size are those listed in that table; D and trimming were worked out from the DNA. The sample table records 100,000 to 150,000 clones; roughly 75% of these occur just once. The ten largest clones add up to roughly 5.7% of the sample.

The V end gives up 3 bases and the J end 3 bases, leaving 4 bases in the junction not matched to a gene. The CDR3 contains 15 residues, cysteine and phenylalanine counted. Of all the DNA, just the CDR3 is kept, 45 bases in frame from base 1. The germline V gene supplies CDR1 KGHSH and CDR2 LQKENI. The chain was built from TRBV18 and TRBJ2-3, with 9 junctional bases fitting TRBD1. This clonotype was obtained from a man younger than 40 in good health and CMV-seronegative. The sample consisted of PBMCs. The CDR3 amino acid sequence is: CASSPRQGGTDTQYF. In nucleotides, the sequence is TGTGCCAGCTCACCCCGACAGGGGGGTACAGATACGCAGTATTTT.